In its sample, the clone carrying this T cell receptor (beta chain) was seen many times. The V end was cut by 4 bases, the J end by 0 bases, with 10 bases between. CDR1 SQVTM and CDR2 ANQGSEA come from the germline V gene. The CDR3 is 14 amino acids. The source of the sample is a study of T-cell reconstitution after alpha-beta-depleted transplantation in children. A TCRbeta library incorporating unique molecular identifiers was prepared. TCRdb itself ran the PCR reads through MiXCR, one entry per CDR3 protein. The sample includes 150,000 to 250,000 distinct CDR3 sequences, roughly 14% of them seen just once.

This receptor was obtained from a human donor who donated a stem cell graft to a child with acute lymphoblastic leukemia. Sample: PBMCs from the stem cell graft donor, taken from the stem cell graft. The J gene is TRBJ2-1, the V gene TRBV29-1; no reliable D call. The DNA of the CDR3 is TGCAGCGTTGTAGAGACTGTCTCCTACAATGAGCAGTTCTTC. Amino acid sequence: CSVVETVSYNEQFF.